A selection of T cell receptor beta chains follows, all from one sample in a study of blood T cells in healthy people across ages. TCRdb passed the 5' RACE reads through MiXCR, listing each CDR3 protein once. The sample lists roughly 1,100,000 distinct CDR3 sequences; around 27% were seen once. The sample also formed part of further work on T cells of mothers and their children.

The sequenced sample was blood. These receptors originate from a girl aged 2-10 years in good health. Both conserved end residues are trimmed from each CDR3. A D gene is named only where the DNA matches it firmly.

V | D | CDR3
TRBV7-9 | - | ASSLTRDTIY
TRBV5-6 | - | ASSLGPVGSEQY
TRBV5-5 | TRBD1 | ASSVKDRAGANVLT
TRBV20-1 | TRBD1 | SARELSRGPGYGYT
TRBV27 | - | ASSFRGGAHEQF
TRBV20-1 | - | SAREAGSSYEQY
TRBV7-2 | - | ASSPIGRASYEQY
TRBV6-5 | TRBD1 | ASREPGQGFSDTQY
TRBV6-5 | TRBD2 | ASSYLTSGRGKKQF
TRBV5-1 | - | ASSLAKGQETQY
TRBV3-1 | - | ASSQGLGGIFEQF
TRBV7-9 | TRBD2 | ASSSPGLVHEQY
TRBV4-1 | - | ASSQDREGSQTDTQY
TRBV20-1 | - | SATANGASYEQY
TRBV7-8 | - | ASSPGRDDEQY
TRBV29-1 | TRBD2 | SVVLGGSSYEQY